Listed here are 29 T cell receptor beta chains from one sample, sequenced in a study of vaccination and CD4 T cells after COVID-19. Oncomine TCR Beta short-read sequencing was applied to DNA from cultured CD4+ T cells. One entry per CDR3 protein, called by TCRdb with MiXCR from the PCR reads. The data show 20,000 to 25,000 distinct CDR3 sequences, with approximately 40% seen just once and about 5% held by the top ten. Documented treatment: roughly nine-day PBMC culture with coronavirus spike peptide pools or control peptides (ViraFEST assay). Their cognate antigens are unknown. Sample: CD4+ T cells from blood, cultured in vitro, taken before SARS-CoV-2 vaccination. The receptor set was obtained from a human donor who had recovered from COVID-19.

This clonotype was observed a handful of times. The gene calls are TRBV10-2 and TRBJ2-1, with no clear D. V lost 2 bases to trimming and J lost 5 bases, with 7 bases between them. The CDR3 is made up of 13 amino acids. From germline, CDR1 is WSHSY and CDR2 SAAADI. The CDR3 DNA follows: TGCGCCAGCAGTGAGGACTCTAACAATGAGCAGTTCTTC. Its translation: CASSEDSNNEQFF.

Written as DNA, the CDR3 is TGTGCCAGCAGCCCCGTACAGGAATCAAGAACTGAAGCTTTCTTT. Residues: CASSPVQESRTEAFF. The chain carries TRBV12-3 or TRBV12-4 and TRBJ1-1; weak D call: TRBD1 (5 bases). Trimming took 6 bases from V and 5 from J, leaving 19 bases between them. CDR3 length equals 15 residues.

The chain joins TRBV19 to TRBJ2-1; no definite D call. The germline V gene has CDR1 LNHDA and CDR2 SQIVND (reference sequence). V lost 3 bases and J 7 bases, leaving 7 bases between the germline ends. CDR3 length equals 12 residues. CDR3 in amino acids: CASSMVLNEQFF. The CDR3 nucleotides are TGTGCCAGTAGTATGGTTCTGAATGAGCAGTTCTTC.

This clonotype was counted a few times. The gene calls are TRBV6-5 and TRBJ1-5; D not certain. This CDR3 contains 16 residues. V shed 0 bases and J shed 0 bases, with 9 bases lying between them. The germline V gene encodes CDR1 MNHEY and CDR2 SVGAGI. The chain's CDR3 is CASSYSFHVSNQPQHF. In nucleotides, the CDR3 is TGTGCCAGCAGTTACTCGTTCCACGTTAGCAATCAGCCCCAGCATTTT.

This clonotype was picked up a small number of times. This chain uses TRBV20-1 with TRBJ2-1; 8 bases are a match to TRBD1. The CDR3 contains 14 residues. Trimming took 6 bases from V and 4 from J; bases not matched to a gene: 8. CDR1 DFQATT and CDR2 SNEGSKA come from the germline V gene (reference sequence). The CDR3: CSALGNRGYNEQFF. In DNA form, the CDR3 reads TGCAGTGCCCTAGGAAACAGGGGGTACAATGAGCAGTTCTTC.

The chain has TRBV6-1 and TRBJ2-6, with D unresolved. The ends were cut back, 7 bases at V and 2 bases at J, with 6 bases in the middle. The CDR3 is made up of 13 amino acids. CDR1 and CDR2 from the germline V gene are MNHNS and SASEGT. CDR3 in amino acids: CASTMAGANVLTF. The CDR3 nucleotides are TGTGCCAGCACTATGGCTGGGGCCAACGTCCTGACTTTC.

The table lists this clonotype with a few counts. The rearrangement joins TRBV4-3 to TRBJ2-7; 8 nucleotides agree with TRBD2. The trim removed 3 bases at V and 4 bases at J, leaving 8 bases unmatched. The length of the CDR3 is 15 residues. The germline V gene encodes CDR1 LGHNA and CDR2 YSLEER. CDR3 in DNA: TGCGCCAGCAGCCAGGGAGGGCCGGGGGGGTACGAGCAGTACTTC. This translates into CASSQGGPGGYEQYF.

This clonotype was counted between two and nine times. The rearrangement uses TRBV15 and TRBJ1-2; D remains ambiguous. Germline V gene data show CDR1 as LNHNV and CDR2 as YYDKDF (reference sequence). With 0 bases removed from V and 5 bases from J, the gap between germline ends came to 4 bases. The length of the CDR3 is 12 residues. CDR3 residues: CATSRDLYGYTF. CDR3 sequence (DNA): TGTGCCACCAGCAGAGATTTATATGGCTACACCTTC. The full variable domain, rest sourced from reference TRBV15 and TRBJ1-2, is DAMVIQNPRYQVTQFGKPVTLSCSQTLNHNVMYWYQQKSSQAPKLLFHYYDKDFNNEADTPDNFQSRRPNTSFCFLDIRSPGLGDTAMYLCATSRDLYGYTFGSGTRLTVV.

CDR3 sequence: CSARDETGLSEQYF. The CDR3 DNA is TGCAGTGCTAGAGATGAGACGGGCCTAAGCGAGCAGTACTTC. This chain links TRBV20-1 with TRBJ2-7; D gene ambiguous. This CDR3 spans 14 amino acids. Trimming cost V 0 bases and J 6 bases, with 15 bases left between them. Germline values: CDR1 DFQATT, CDR2 SNEGSKA (reference sequence).

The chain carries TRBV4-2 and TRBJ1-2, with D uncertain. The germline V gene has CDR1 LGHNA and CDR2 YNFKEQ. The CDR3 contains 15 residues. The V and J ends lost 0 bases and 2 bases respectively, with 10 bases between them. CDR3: CASSQETRQNYGYTF. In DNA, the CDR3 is TGTGCCAGCAGCCAAGAAACCCGGCAGAACTATGGCTACACCTTC.

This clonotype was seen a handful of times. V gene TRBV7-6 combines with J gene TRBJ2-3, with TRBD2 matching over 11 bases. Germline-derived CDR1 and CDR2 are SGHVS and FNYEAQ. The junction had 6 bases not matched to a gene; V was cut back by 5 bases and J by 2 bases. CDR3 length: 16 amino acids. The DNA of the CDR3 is TGTGCCAGCAGCCCGACTAGCGGGGCTCTCACAGATACGCAGTATTTT. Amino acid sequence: CASSPTSGALTDTQYF.

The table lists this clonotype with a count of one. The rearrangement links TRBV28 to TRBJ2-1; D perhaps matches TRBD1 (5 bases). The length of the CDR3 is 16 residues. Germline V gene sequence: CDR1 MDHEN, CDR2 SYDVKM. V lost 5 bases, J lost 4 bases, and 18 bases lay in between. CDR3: CASSRGMGQVYNEQFF. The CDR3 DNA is TGTGCCAGCAGTAGGGGAATGGGTCAGGTTTACAATGAGCAGTTCTTC.

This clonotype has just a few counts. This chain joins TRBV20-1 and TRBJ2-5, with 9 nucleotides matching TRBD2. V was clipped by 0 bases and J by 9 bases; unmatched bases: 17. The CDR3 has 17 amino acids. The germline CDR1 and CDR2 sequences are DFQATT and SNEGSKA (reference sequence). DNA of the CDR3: TGCAGTGCTAGAGATTTGGAACGCGGGGGGGCAGCAGTGGCCCAGTACTTC. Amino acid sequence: CSARDLERGGAAVAQYF.

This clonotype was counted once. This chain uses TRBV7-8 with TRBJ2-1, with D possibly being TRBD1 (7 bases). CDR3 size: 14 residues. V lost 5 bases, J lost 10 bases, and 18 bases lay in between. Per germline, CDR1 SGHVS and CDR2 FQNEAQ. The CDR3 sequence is CASSPGGRTGEQFF. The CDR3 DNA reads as TGTGCCAGCAGCCCCGGGGGCCGGACAGGAGAGCAGTTCTTC. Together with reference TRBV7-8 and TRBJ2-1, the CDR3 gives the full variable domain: GAGVSQSPRYKVAKRGQDVALRCDPISGHVSLFWYQQALGQGPEFLTYFQNEAQLDKSGLPSDRFFAERPEGSVSTLKIQRTQQEDSAVYLCASSPGGRTGEQFFGPGTRLTVL.

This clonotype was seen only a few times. In DNA form, the CDR3 reads TGCAGTGCTCCCCGGACGGACGGATATGAGCAGTTCTTC. The encoded protein is CSAPRTDGYEQFF. The genes are TRBV20-1 and TRBJ2-1, with D hard to call. The V end was cut by 5 bases, the J end by 8 bases, with 16 bases between. The CDR3 covers 13 residues. Per germline, CDR1 DFQATT and CDR2 SNEGSKA (reference sequence).

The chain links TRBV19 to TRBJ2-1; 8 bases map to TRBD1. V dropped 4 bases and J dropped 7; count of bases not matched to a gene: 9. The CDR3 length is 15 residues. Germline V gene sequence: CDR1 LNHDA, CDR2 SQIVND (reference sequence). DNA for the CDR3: TGTGCCAGTAGTAGGTCCCCGGGACAGGAAAATGAGCAGTTCTTC. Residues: CASSRSPGQENEQFF.

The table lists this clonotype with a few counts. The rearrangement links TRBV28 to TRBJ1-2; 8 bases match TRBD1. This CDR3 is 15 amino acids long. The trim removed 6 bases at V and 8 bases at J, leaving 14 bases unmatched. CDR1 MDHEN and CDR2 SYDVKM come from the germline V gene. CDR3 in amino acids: CASSPGQGVAWGYTF. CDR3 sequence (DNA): TGTGCCAGCAGCCCCGGACAGGGAGTGGCCTGGGGCTACACCTTC.

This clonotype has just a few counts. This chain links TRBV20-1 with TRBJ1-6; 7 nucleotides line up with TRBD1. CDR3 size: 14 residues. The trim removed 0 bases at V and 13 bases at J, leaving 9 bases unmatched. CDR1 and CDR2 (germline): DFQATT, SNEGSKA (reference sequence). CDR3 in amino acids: CSAREGQLEGPLHF. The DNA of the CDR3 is TGCAGTGCTAGAGAGGGACAGCTTGAGGGCCCCCTCCACTTT.

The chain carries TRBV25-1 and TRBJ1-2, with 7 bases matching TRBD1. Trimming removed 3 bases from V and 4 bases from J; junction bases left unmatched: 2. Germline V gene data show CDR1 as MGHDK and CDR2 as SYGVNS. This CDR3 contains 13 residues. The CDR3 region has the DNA TGTGCCAGCAGTGAGGGACAGAGCTATGGCTACACCTTC. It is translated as CASSEGQSYGYTF.

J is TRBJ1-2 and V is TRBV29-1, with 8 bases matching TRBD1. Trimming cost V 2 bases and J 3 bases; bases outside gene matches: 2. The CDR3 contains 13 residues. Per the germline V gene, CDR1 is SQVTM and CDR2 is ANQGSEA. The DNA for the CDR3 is TGCAGCGTTGAACAGGGGGCAGACTATGGCTACACCTTC. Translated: CSVEQGADYGYTF.

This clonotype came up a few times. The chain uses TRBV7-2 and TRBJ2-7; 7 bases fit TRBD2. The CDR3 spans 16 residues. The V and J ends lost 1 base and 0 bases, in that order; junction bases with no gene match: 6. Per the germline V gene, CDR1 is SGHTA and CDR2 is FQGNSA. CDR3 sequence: CASSLGPSGSSYEQYF. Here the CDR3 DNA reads TGTGCCAGCAGCTTAGGTCCTAGCGGTAGCTCCTACGAGCAGTACTTC. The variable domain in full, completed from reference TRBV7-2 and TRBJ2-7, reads GAGVSQSPSNKVTEKGKDVELRCDPISGHTALYWYRQSLGQGLEFLIYFQGNSAPDKSGLPSDRFSAERTGGSVSTLTIQRTQQEDSAVYLCASSLGPSGSSYEQYFGPGTRLTVT.

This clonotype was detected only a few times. The CDR3 nucleotides are TGTGCCAGCAGCTTAGATCGGGGCGGAAACTATGGCTACACCTTC. Translated, it gives CASSLDRGGNYGYTF. The rearrangement uses TRBV11-3 and TRBJ1-2; D perhaps matches TRBD1 (5 bases). Trimming cost V 0 bases and J 2 bases, with 10 bases left between them. This CDR3 has 15 residues. Germline CDR1 SGHNT, CDR2 YENEEA.

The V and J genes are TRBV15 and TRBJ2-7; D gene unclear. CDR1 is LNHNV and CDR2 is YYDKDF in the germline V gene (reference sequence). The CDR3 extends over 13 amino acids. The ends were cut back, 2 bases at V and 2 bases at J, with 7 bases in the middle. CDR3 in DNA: TGTGCCACCAGCAGAACTGGTCCCTACGAGCAGTACTTC. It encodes CATSRTGPYEQYF.

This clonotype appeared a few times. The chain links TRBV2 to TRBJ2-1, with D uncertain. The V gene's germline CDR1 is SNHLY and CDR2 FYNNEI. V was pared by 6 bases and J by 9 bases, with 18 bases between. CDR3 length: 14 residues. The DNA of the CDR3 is TGTGCCAGCAGGGGCCCAAACTCGATGGGTGAGCAGTTCTTC. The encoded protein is CASRGPNSMGEQFF.

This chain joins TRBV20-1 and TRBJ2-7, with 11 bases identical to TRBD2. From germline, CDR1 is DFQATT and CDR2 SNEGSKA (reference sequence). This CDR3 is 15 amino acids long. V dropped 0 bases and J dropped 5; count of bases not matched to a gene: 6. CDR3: CSARDGTSGSNEQYF. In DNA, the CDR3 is TGCAGTGCTAGAGACGGGACTAGCGGCAGTAACGAGCAGTACTTC.

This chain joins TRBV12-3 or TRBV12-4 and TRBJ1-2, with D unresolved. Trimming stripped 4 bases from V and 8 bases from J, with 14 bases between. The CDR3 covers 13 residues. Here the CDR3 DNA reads TGTGCCAGCAGTTCCCGGGCGGCGGGGGGCTACACCTTC. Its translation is CASSSRAAGGYTF.

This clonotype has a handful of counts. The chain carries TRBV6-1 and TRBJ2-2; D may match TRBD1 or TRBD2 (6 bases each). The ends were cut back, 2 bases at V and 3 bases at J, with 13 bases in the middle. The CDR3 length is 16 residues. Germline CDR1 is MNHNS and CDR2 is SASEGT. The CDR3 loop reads CASSEQGGQYTGELFF. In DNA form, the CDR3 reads TGTGCCAGCAGTGAACAAGGGGGGCAGTACACCGGGGAGCTGTTTTTT.

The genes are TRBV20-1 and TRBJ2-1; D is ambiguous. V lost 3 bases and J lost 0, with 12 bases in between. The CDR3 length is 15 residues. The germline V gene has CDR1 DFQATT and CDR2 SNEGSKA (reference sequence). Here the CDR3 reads CSASLGGSSYNEQFF. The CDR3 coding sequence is TGCAGTGCTAGTCTCGGCGGCAGCTCCTACAATGAGCAGTTCTTC.

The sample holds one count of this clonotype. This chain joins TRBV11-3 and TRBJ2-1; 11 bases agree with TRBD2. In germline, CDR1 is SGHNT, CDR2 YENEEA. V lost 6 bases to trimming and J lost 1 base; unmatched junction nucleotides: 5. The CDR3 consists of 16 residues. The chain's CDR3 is CASSLLAGASYNEQFF. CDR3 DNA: TGTGCCAGCAGTTTACTAGCGGGAGCGTCCTACAATGAGCAGTTCTTC. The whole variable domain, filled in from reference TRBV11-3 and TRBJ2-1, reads EAGVVQSPRYKIIEKKQPVAFWCNPISGHNTLYWYLQNLGQGPELLIRYENEEAVDDSQLPKDRFSAERLKGVDSTLKIQPAELGDSAVYLCASSLLAGASYNEQFFGPGTRLTVL.